The 22 T cell receptor beta chains below were found in one sample sequenced in a study of blood T cell repertoires in COVID-19. Clones were sequenced by immunoSEQ multiplex PCR, and TCRdb holds only the in-frame ones, with some missing. This table has roughly 110,000 clones, about 88% appearing once. The sequenced material came from peripheral blood. These receptors were collected from a woman aged 70-85 years who had recovered from COVID-19.

The rearrangement links TRBV4-2 to TRBJ2-7; no definite D call. Germline lookup yields CDR1 LGHNA and CDR2 YNFKEQ. Trimming stripped 0 bases from V and 2 bases from J, with 8 bases between. This CDR3 is 14 amino acids long. Here the CDR3 reads CASSQDAYTYEQYF. CDR3 sequence (DNA): TGTGCCAGCAGCCAAGATGCATACACCTACGAGCAGTACTTC.

The V gene is TRBV11-3, the J gene TRBJ2-5; maybe TRBD1 (6 bases). The CDR3 runs 15 residues. V was clipped by 2 bases and J by 1 base, with 11 bases between them. Germline V gene lookup returns CDR1 SGHNT and CDR2 YENEEA. CDR3 sequence reads: CASSLTGQSQETQYF. In DNA, the CDR3 is TGTGCCAGCAGCTTAACAGGGCAGAGCCAAGAGACCCAGTACTTC.

V usage is TRBV10-1 and J usage is TRBJ2-2; 9 positions agree with TRBD2. This CDR3 has 17 residues. Trimming at V came to 3 bases and at J to 3 bases, leaving 8 bases not matched to a gene. Germline V lookup: CDR1 WNHNN, CDR2 SYGVQD (reference sequence). CDR3 protein: CASSDRLSGRDTGELFF. CDR3 DNA: TGCGCCAGCAGTGACCGGCTTAGCGGGAGAGACACCGGGGAGCTGTTTTTT.

The rearrangement links TRBV2 to TRBJ1-1; no definite D call. Per germline, CDR1 SNHLY and CDR2 FYNNEI. Trimming left V 7 bases short and J 5 bases short, with 20 bases between. This CDR3 is 15 amino acids long. The CDR3 protein is CASTPRWSGRTEAFF. CDR3 nucleotides: TGTGCCAGCACCCCCCGGTGGTCGGGGAGGACTGAAGCTTTCTTT.

The V gene is TRBV2, the J gene TRBJ1-2; 7 positions match TRBD1. The germline gives CDR1 SNHLY, CDR2 FYNNEI. The CDR3 sequence is 13 residues long. With V trimmed by 4 bases and J by 4 bases, 3 bases remained unmatched. The CDR3 reads CASSVSGGYGYTF. The DNA for the CDR3 is TGTGCCAGCAGTGTCTCAGGGGGCTATGGCTACACCTTC. Full variable domain (rest looked up from reference TRBV2 and TRBJ1-2): EPEVTQTPSHQVTQMGQEVILRCVPISNHLYFYWYRQILGQKVEFLVSFYNNEISEKSEIFDDQFSVERPDGSNFTLKIRSTKLEDSAMYFCASSVSGGYGYTFGSGTRLTVV.

The rearrangement links TRBV7-9 to TRBJ2-2; 8 bases align to TRBD2. CDR1 and CDR2 from the germline V gene are SEHNR and FQNEAQ (reference sequence). Losses at the gene ends were 1 base for V and 4 bases for J; bases not matched to a gene: 8. The CDR3 contains 17 residues. CDR3 protein: CASSLVGREGGTGELFF. CDR3 coding DNA: TGTGCCAGCAGCTTAGTAGGACGGGAGGGCGGCACCGGGGAGCTGTTTTTT.

The gene calls are TRBV6-2 or TRBV6-3 and TRBJ2-7, with D unresolved. The V end was cut by 5 bases, the J end by 3 bases, with 11 bases between. CDR1 MNHEY and CDR2 SVGEGT come from the germline V gene. The CDR3 spans 13 residues. The CDR3 DNA is TGTGCCAGCAGTCCATGGTTCTACTACGAGCAGTACTTC. Protein sequence: CASSPWFYYEQYF.

The chain carries TRBV4-1 and TRBJ2-7, with TRBD1 matching 8 bases. CDR3 length: 16 amino acids. CDR1 MGHRA and CDR2 YSYEKL come from the germline V gene. Trimming at V came to 1 base and at J to 3 bases, leaving 8 bases not matched to a gene. CDR3 in DNA: TGCGCCAGCAGCCAAGTACACGGACAGGGTCTCTACGAGCAGTACTTC. It yields the protein CASSQVHGQGLYEQYF.

This rearrangement joins TRBV6-2 or TRBV6-3 to TRBJ2-1; 9 bases line up with TRBD2. Trimming took 2 bases from V and 4 from J; bases not matched to a gene: 6. The CDR3 is 16 amino acids. CDR1 and CDR2 (germline): MNHEY, SVGEGT. The CDR3 region has the DNA TGTGCCAGCAGTTACGCCTTGGCGGGGGGGTACAATGAGCAGTTCTTC. Translation gives CASSYALAGGYNEQFF.

This sequence joins TRBV7-2 and TRBJ2-1, with a weak D call TRBD1 (6 bases). The ends were cut back, 8 bases at V and 1 base at J, with 24 bases in the middle. In germline, CDR1 is SGHTA, CDR2 FQGNSA. This CDR3 contains 18 residues. CDR3: CASFMGAGDTKSYNEQFF. For the CDR3, the DNA is TGTGCCAGCTTCATGGGGGCAGGCGATACGAAGTCCTACAATGAGCAGTTCTTC.

The V call is TRBV19, the J call TRBJ1-5, with unresolved D. V lost 7 bases, J lost 11 bases, and 21 bases lay in between. CDR3 size: 14 residues. Germline V gene lookup returns CDR1 LNHDA and CDR2 SQIVND (reference sequence). The CDR3 is CASNSDTPGGSQHF. The CDR3 DNA is TGTGCCAGTAATTCAGACACCCCGGGAGGGTCCCAGCATTTT.

J is TRBJ1-4 and V is TRBV28; no clear D. This CDR3 region has 14 residues. Per germline, CDR1 MDHEN and CDR2 SYDVKM. Trimming left V 7 bases short and J 9 bases short, with 18 bases between. Here the CDR3 reads CASTPSWEVKKLFF. DNA of the CDR3: TGTGCCAGCACCCCCTCTTGGGAGGTGAAAAAACTGTTTTTT.

The V gene is TRBV4-3, the J gene TRBJ1-2; a possible D gene is TRBD1 (6 bases). From germline, CDR1 is LGHNA and CDR2 YSLEER. The CDR3 length is 13 residues. Trimming cost V 5 bases and J 2 bases, with 9 bases left between them. CDR3 sequence (DNA): TGCGCCAGCAGCTCCGGGACAAACTATGGCTACACCTTC. It codes for CASSSGTNYGYTF.

V usage is TRBV19 and J usage is TRBJ2-7; D may be TRBD1 (7 bases). Trimming took 3 bases from V and 6 from J, leaving 12 bases between them. The germline V gene encodes CDR1 LNHDA and CDR2 SQIVND (reference sequence). This CDR3 region has 13 residues. The CDR3 DNA sequence: TGTGCCAGTAGTATCCGGCAGGGGGGCGAGCAGTACTTC. The encoded protein is CASSIRQGGEQYF.

The chain links TRBV5-4 to TRBJ2-1; TRBD1 matches at 9 bases. Germline V gives CDR1 SGHNT, CDR2 YYREEE (reference sequence). The CDR3 runs 15 residues. With 3 bases clipped from V and 13 bases from J, the junction kept 14 bases outside the gene matches. CDR3 residues: CASSSPGTGQSRQFF. The DNA for the CDR3 is TGTGCCAGCAGCTCCCCCGGGACAGGGCAAAGCAGACAGTTCTTC.

This sequence joins TRBV4-2 and TRBJ2-1, with 9 bases aligning to TRBD1. V trimming: 0 bases; J trimming: 7 bases; junction bases outside the gene matches: 10. The germline CDR1 and CDR2 sequences are LGHNA and YNFKEQ. The CDR3 sequence is 17 residues long. Here the CDR3 DNA reads TGTGCCAGCAGCCAAGAGGTACAGACAGGGGGGTGGAATGAGCAGTTCTTC. Amino acids: CASSQEVQTGGWNEQFF.

The V call is TRBV4-2, the J call TRBJ2-1; 9 bases are a match to TRBD2. In germline, CDR1 is LGHNA, CDR2 YNFKEQ. V shed 0 bases and J 4 bases; nucleotides not matched to a gene: 7. The CDR3 consists of 17 residues. The DNA for the CDR3 is TGTGCCAGCAGCCAAGATTCACTAGCGGGTGGATACAATGAGCAGTTCTTC. This codes for CASSQDSLAGGYNEQFF.

The chain has TRBV27 and TRBJ2-1, with D hard to call. The CDR3 spans 15 residues. CDR1 is MNHEY, CDR2 SMNVEV, per germline (reference sequence). The V and J ends lost 0 bases and 4 bases respectively, with 10 bases between them. The CDR3 DNA is TGTGCCAGCAGTTTATCACACCCGAATTACAATGAGCAGTTCTTC. Protein product: CASSLSHPNYNEQFF.

V is TRBV30 and J is TRBJ2-3; 8 bases are shared with TRBD2. The V gene end was trimmed by 6 bases and the J gene end by 1 base; junction bases not matched to a gene: 3. Per germline, CDR1 GTSNPN and CDR2 SVGIG (reference sequence). The CDR3 length is 13 residues. The CDR3 DNA sequence: TGTGCCTGCTTGACTAGCGGCACAGATACGCAGTATTTT. It specifies CACLTSGTDTQYF.

The rearrangement joins TRBV6-2 or TRBV6-3 to TRBJ2-1; D call uncertain. This CDR3 has 13 residues. The V end lost 5 bases, the J end lost 9 bases, and 14 bases lay between the germline ends. Germline V gene data show CDR1 as MNHEY and CDR2 as SVGEGT. The CDR3 reads CASSLLWAGEQFF. The CDR3 region has the DNA TGTGCCAGCAGTCTTCTATGGGCCGGTGAGCAGTTCTTC.

The V gene is TRBV28, the J gene TRBJ2-1, with D perhaps matching TRBD1 (6 bases). The CDR3 covers 14 residues. Between the trimmed V and J ends, which lost 7 bases and 3 bases, there was a span of 13 bases. In germline, CDR1 is MDHEN, CDR2 SYDVKM. The CDR3 spells CASTQGRNYNEQFF. The CDR3, as DNA: TGTGCCAGCACCCAGGGGAGAAACTACAATGAGCAGTTCTTC.

This sequence joins TRBV20-1 and TRBJ2-1; D may be TRBD2 (7 bases). V lost 3 bases and J lost 0, with 18 bases in between. Germline CDR1 reads DFQATT; CDR2 reads SNEGSKA (reference sequence). CDR3 length: 17 residues. CDR3 region: CSASVVGGHSSYNEQFF. The CDR3 coding sequence is TGCAGTGCTAGTGTGGTCGGGGGGCACTCCTCCTACAATGAGCAGTTCTTC.